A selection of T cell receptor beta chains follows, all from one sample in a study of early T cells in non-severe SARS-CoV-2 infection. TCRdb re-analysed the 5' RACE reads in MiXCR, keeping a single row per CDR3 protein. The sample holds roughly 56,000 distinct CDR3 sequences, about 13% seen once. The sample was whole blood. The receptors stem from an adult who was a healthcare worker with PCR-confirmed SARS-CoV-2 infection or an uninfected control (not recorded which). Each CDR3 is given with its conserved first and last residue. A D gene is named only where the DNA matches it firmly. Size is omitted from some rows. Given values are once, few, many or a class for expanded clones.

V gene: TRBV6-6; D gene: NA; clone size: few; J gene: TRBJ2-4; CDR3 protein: CASTEQGRGAKNIQYF; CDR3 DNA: TGTGCCAGCACAGAACAGGGGAGGGGAGCCAAAAACATTCAGTACTTC
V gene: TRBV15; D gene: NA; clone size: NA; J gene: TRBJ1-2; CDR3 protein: CAAGPPEVIYGYTF; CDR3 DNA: TGTGCCGCCGGGCCTCCTGAAGTCATCTATGGCTACACCTTC
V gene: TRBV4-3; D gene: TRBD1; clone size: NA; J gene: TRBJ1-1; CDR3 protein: CASSQWTGGTGSTEAFF; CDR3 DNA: TGCGCCAGCAGCCAATGGACAGGGGGAACAGGGTCCACTGAAGCTTTCTTT
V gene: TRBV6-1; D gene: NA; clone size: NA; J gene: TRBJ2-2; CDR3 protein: CASSAGDGTGELFF; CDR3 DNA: TGTGCCAGCAGTGCAGGGGACGGTACCGGGGAGCTGTTTTTT
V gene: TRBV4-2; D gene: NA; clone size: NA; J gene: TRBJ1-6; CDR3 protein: CASRGTGNNSPLHF; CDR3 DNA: TGTGCCAGCAGGGGGACTGGAAATAATTCACCCCTCCACTTT
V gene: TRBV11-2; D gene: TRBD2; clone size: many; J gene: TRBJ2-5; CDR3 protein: CASSLDRLAAETQYF; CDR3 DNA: TGTGCCAGCAGCTTAGATCGCCTAGCGGCCGAGACCCAGTACTTC
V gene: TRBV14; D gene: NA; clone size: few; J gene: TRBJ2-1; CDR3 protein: CASSPLSYNEQFF; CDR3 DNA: TGTGCCAGCAGCCCTTTATCCTACAATGAGCAGTTCTTC
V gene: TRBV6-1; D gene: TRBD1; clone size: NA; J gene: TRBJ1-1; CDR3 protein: CASSAEGAGDTEAFF; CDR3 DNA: TGTGCCAGCAGTGCCGAGGGGGCTGGGGACACTGAAGCTTTCTTT
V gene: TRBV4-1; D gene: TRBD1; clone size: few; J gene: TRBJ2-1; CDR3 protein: CASSQDRGRGNEQFF; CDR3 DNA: TGCGCCAGCAGCCAAGACAGGGGGCGGGGCAATGAGCAGTTCTTC
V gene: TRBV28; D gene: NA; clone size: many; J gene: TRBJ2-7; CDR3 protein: CASRPGHMSSYEQYF; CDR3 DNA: TGTGCCAGCAGACCGGGGCACATGAGCTCCTACGAGCAGTACTTC
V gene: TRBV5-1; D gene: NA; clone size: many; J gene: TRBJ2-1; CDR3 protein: CASSLAMGDEQFF; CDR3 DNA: TGCGCCAGCAGCTTGGCGATGGGCGATGAGCAGTTCTTC
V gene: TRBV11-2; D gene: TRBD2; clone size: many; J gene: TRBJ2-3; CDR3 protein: CASSQRGSTDTQYF; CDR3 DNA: TGTGCCAGCAGCCAGCGGGGGAGCACAGATACGCAGTATTTT
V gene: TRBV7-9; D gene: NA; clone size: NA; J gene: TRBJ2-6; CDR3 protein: CASSLNGPSGANVLTF; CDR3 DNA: TGTGCCAGCAGCTTAAACGGACCCTCTGGGGCCAACGTCCTGACTTTC
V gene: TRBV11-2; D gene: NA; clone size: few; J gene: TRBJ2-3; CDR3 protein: CASSRTGAVGTDTQYF; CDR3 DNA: TGTGCCAGCAGCCGCACGGGGGCGGTGGGCACAGATACGCAGTATTTT
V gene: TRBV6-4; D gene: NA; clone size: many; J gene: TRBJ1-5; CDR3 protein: CASSQGSNQPQHF; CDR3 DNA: TGTGCCAGCAGCCAGGGCAGCAATCAGCCCCAGCATTTT
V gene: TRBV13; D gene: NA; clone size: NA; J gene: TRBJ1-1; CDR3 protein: CASSLSGDTEAFF; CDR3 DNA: TGTGCCAGCAGCTTATCGGGCGACACTGAAGCTTTCTTT
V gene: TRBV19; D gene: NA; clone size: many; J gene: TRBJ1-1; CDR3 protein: CASSTSGGDWKTEAFF; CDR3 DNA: TGTGCCAGTAGTACCAGCGGGGGGGACTGGAAGACTGAAGCTTTCTTT
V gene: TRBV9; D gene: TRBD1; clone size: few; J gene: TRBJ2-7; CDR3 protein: CASSGQGMEQYF; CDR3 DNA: TGTGCCAGCAGCGGACAGGGGATGGAGCAGTACTTC
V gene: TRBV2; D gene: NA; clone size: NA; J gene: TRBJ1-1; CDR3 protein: CASSEVQGVTEAFF; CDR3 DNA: TGTGCCAGCAGTGAAGTCCAGGGTGTGACTGAAGCTTTCTTT
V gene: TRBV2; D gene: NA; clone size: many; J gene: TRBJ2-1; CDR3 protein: CASSERLPARF; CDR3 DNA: TGTGCCAGCAGTGAACGGCTCCCAGCTAGGTTC
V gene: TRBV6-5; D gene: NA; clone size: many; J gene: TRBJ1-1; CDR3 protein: CASSYSGGHPEAFF; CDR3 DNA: TGTGCCAGCAGTTACTCGGGGGGGCATCCTGAAGCTTTCTTT
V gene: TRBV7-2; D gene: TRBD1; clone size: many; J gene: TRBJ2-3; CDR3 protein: CASSLSGTVTDTQYF; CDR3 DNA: TGTGCCAGCAGCTTAAGTGGGACAGTCACAGATACGCAGTATTTT
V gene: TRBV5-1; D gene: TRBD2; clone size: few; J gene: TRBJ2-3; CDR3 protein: CASSLAGDRTDTQYF; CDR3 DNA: TGCGCCAGCAGCCTCGCGGGAGATCGGACAGATACGCAGTATTTT
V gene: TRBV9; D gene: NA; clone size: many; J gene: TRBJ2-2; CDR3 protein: CASSVVDTGELFF; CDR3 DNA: TGTGCCAGCAGCGTAGTGGACACCGGGGAGCTGTTTTTT
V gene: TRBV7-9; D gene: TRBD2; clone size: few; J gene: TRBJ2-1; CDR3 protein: CASSLGPSGEQFF; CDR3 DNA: TGTGCCAGCAGCTTGGGACCAAGCGGGGAACAGTTCTTC
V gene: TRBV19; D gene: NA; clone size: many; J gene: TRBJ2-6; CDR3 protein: CASSPRGGPGANVLTF; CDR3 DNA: TGTGCCAGTAGTCCCCGGGGTGGTCCTGGGGCCAACGTCCTGACTTTC
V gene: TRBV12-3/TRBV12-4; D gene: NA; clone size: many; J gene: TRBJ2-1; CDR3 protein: CASSLTREQFF; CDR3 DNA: TGTGCCAGCAGTCTTACGCGTGAGCAGTTCTTC
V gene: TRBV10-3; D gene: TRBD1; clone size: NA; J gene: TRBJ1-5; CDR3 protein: CAISGDSVELQPQHF; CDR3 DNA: TGTGCCATCAGTGGGGACAGTGTGGAACTTCAGCCCCAGCATTTT
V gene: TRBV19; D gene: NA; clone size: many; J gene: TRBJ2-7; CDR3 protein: CASSTYKGAYEQYF; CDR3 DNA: TGTGCCAGTAGTACATATAAGGGAGCCTACGAGCAGTACTTC
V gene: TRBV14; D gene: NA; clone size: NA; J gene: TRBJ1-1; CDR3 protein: CASSQVRGTETEAFF; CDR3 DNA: TGTGCCAGCAGCCAAGTAAGGGGGACTGAGACTGAAGCTTTCTTT
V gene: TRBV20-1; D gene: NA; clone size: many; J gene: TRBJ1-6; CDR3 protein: CSARYRGWNSPLHF; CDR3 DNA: TGCAGTGCTAGATATCGGGGGTGGAATTCACCCCTCCACTTT
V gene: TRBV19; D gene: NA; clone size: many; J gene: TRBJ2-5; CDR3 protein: CATTPTYTQETQYF; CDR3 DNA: TGTGCCACCACACCGACTTACACCCAAGAGACCCAGTACTTC
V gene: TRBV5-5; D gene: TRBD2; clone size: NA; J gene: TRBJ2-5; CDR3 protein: CASSLVAGRAQETQYF; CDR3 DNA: TGTGCCAGCAGCTTGGTAGCGGGTAGGGCTCAAGAGACCCAGTACTTC
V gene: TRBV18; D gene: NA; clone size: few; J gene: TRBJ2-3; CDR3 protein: CASSPLSASTDTQYF; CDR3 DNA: TGTGCCAGCTCACCATTATCAGCGAGCACAGATACGCAGTATTTT
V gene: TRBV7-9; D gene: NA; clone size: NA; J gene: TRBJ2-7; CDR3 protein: CASSAVPDSYEQYF; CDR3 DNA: TGTGCCAGCAGCGCAGTCCCGGATTCCTACGAGCAGTACTTC
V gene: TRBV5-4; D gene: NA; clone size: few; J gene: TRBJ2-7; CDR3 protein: CASSLGGGASYEQYF; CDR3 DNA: TGTGCCAGCAGCTTGGGCGGCGGGGCCTCCTACGAGCAGTACTTC
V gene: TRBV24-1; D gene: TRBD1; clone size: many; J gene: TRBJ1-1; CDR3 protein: CATSDFDRVSKAFF; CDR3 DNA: TGTGCCACCAGTGATTTCGACAGGGTATCGAAAGCTTTCTTT
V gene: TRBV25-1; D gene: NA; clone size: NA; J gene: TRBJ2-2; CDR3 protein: CATFFRGAGTYTGELFF; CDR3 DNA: TGTGCCACCTTTTTCCGAGGAGCGGGGACATACACCGGGGAGCTGTTTTTT
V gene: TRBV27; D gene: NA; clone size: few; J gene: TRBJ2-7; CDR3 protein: CARGYEQYF; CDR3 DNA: TGTGCCAGGGGATACGAGCAGTACTTC
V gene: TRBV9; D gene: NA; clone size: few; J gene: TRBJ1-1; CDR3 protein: CASSILTEMNTEAFF; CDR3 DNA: TGTGCCAGCAGCATCCTGACAGAGATGAACACTGAAGCTTTCTTT
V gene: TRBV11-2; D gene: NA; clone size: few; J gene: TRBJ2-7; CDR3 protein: CASSALSAPYEQYF; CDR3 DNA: TGTGCCAGCAGCGCTTTAAGCGCCCCCTACGAGCAGTACTTC
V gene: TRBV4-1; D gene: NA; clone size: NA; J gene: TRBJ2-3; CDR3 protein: CASSQVPGPSTDTQYF; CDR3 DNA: TGCGCCAGCAGCCAAGTCCCAGGTCCTAGCACAGATACGCAGTATTTT
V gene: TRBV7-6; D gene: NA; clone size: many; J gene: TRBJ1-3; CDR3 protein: CASSLSQGNENSGNTIYF; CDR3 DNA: TGTGCCAGCAGCTTAAGCCAGGGGAATGAAAACTCTGGAAACACCATATATTTT
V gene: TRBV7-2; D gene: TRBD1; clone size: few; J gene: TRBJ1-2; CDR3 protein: CASSLARRGPYGYTF; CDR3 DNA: TGTGCCAGCAGCTTAGCGCGAAGGGGGCCGTATGGCTACACCTTC
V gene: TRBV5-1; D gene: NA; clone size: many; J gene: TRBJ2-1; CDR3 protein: CASSLAPYNEQFF; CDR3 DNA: TGCGCCAGCAGCTTGGCCCCCTACAATGAGCAGTTCTTC
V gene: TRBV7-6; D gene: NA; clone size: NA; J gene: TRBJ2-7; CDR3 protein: CASSLARGSEQYF; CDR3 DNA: TGTGCCAGCAGCTTAGCTCGAGGGAGCGAGCAGTACTTC
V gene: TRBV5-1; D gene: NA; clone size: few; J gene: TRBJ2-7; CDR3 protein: CASSLGSPSYEQYF; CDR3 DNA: TGCGCCAGCAGCTTGGGGAGTCCATCCTACGAGCAGTACTTC
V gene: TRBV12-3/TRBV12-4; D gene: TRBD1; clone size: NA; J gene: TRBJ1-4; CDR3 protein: CASPRQGHCNEKLFF; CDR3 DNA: TGTGCTAGCCCCCGACAGGGACACTGTAATGAAAAACTGTTTTTT
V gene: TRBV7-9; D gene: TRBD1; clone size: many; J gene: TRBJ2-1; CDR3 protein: CASSRQGPYNEQFF; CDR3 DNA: TGTGCCAGCAGTCGACAGGGACCATACAATGAGCAGTTCTTC
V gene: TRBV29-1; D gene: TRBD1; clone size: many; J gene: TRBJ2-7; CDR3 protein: CSVEDRGTGDYEQYF; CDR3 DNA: TGCAGCGTTGAAGATCGGGGGACAGGGGACTACGAGCAGTACTTC
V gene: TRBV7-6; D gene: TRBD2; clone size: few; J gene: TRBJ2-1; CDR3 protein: CASSPSLAGMNEQFF; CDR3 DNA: TGTGCCAGCAGCCCCAGCCTAGCGGGGATGAATGAGCAGTTCTTC
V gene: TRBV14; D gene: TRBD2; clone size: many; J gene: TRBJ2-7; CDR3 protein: CASSYIAGSYEQYF; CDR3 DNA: TGTGCCAGCAGCTATATAGCGGGATCCTACGAGCAGTACTTC
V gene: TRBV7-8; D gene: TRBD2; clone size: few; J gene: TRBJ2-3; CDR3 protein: CAAGVAESTDTQYF; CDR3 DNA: TGTGCCGCGGGGGTAGCGGAAAGCACAGATACGCAGTATTTT
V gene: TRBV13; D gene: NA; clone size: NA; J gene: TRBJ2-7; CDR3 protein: CASSRPGAYEQYF; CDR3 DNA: TGTGCCAGCAGCCGCCCGGGGGCCTACGAGCAGTACTTC
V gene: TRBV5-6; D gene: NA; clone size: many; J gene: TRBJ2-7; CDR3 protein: CASSERGPYEQYF; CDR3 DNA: TGTGCCAGCTCGGAAAGGGGTCCCTACGAGCAGTACTTC
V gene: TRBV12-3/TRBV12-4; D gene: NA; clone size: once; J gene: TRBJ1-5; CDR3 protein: CASSLGLGDGSNQPQHF; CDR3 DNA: TGTGCCAGCAGTTTAGGGTTAGGGGACGGTAGCAATCAGCCCCAGCATTTT
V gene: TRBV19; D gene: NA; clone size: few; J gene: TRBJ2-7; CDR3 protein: CASNQGPYYEQYF; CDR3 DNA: TGTGCCAGTAACCAGGGGCCATACTACGAGCAGTACTTC
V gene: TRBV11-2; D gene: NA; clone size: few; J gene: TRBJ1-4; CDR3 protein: CASSLFLRASDEKLFF; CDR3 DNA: TGTGCCAGCAGCTTATTTCTCAGGGCGAGTGACGAAAAACTGTTTTTT
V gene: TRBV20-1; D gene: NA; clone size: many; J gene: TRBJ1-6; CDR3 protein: CSARAYTEEGEYSPLHF; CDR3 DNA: TGCAGTGCTAGAGCCTATACGGAGGAGGGGGAATATTCACCCCTCCACTTT
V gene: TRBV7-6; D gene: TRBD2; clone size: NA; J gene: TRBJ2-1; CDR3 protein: CASSYQTSGRVSWSEQFF; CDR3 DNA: TGTGCCAGCAGCTACCAGACTAGCGGGAGAGTCAGTTGGAGTGAGCAGTTCTTC